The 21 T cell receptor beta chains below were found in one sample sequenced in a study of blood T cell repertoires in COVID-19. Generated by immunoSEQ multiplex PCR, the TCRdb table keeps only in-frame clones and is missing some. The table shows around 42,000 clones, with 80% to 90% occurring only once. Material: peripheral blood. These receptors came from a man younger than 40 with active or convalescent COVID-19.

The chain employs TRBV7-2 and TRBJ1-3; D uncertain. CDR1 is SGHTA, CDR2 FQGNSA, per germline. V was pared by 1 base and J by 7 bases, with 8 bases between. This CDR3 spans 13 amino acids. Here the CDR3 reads CASSLGALNTIYF. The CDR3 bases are TGTGCCAGCAGCTTAGGGGCCCTTAACACCATATATTTT.

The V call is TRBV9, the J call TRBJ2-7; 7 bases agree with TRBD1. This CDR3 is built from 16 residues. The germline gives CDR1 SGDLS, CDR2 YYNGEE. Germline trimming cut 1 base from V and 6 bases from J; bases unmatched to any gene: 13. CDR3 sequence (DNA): TGTGCCAGCAGCGTACTCTCCGGGACAGCGCCTGGCGAGCAGTACTTC. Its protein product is CASSVLSGTAPGEQYF.

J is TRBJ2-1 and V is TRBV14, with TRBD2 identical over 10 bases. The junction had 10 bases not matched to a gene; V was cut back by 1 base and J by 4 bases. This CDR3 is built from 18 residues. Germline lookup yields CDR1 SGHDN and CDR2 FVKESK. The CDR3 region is CASSQGGVGTSVYNEQFF. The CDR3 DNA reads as TGTGCCAGCAGCCAAGGGGGGGTTGGGACTAGCGTTTACAATGAGCAGTTCTTC.

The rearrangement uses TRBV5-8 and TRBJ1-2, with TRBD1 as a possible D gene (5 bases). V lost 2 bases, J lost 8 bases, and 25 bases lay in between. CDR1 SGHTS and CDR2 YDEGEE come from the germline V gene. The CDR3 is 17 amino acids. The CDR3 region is CASSLLRLNDRKRGYTF. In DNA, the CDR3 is TGTGCCAGCAGCTTACTACGACTCAATGACAGAAAACGGGGCTACACCTTC.

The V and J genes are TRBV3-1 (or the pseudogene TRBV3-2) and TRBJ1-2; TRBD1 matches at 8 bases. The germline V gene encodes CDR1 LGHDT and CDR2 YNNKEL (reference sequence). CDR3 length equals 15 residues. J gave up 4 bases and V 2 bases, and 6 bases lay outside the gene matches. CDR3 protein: CASSQYRDRSYGYTF. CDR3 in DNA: TGTGCCAGCAGCCAATACCGGGACAGGTCCTATGGCTACACCTTC.

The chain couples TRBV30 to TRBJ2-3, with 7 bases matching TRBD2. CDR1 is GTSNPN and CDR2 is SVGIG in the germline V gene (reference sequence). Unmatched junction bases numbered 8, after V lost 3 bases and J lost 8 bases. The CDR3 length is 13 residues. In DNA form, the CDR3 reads TGTGCCTGGAGCCGAGGACTAGTCAGTACGCAGTATTTT. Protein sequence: CAWSRGLVSTQYF. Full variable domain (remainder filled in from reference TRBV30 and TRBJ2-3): SQTIHQWPATLVQPVGSPLSLECTVEGTSNPNLYWYRQAAGRGLQLLFYSVGIGQISSEVPQNLSASRPQDRQFILSSKKLLLSDSGFYLCAWSRGLVSTQYFGPGTRLTVL.

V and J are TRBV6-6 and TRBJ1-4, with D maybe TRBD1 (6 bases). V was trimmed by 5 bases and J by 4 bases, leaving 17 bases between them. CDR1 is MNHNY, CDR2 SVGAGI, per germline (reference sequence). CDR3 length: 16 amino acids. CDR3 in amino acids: CASSRPPGALNEKLFF. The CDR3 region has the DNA TGTGCCAGCAGTCGCCCACCAGGGGCGCTTAATGAAAAACTGTTTTTT.

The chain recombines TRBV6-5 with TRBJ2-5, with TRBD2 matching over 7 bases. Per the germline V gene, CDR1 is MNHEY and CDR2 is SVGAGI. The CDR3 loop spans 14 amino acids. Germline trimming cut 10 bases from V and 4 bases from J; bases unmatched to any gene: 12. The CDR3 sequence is CATSFGGMRETQYF. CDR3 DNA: TGTGCCACCTCGTTCGGGGGGATGAGAGAGACCCAGTACTTC.

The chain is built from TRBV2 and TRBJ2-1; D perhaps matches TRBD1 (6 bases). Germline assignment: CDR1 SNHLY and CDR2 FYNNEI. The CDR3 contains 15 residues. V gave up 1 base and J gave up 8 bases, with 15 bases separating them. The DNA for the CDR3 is TGTGCCAGCAGTGAAGTCGTGGTAGGGGGACATGAGCAGTTCTTC. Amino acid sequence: CASSEVVVGGHEQFF.

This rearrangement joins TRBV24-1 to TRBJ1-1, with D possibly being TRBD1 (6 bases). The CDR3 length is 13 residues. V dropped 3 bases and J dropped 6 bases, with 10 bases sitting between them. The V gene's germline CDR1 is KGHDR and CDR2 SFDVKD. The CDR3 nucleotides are TGTGCCACCAGTGATCGGCAGGGGTCTGAAGCTTTCTTT. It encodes CATSDRQGSEAFF.

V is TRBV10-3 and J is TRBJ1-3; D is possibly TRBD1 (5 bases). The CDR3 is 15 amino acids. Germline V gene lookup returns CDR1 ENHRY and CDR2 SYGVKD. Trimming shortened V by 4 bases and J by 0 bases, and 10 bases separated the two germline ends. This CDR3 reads CAISAGGTSGNTIYF. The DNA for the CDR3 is TGTGCCATCAGTGCGGGGGGGACCTCTGGAAACACCATATATTTT.

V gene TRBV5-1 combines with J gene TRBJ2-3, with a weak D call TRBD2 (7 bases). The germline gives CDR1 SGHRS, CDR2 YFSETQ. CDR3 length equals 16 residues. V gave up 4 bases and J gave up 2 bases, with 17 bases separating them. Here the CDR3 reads CASSPGIGGATDTQYF. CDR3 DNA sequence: TGCGCCAGCAGCCCAGGGATAGGGGGGGCCACAGATACGCAGTATTTT.

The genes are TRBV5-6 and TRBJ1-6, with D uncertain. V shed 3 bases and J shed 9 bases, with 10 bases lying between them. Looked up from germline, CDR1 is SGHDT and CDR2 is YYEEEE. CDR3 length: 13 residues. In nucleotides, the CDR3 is TGTGCCAGCAGCTCGCCGGGAGGTTCACCCCTCCACTTT. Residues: CASSSPGGSPLHF. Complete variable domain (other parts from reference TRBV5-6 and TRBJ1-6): DAGVTQSPTHLIKTRGQQVTLRCSPKSGHDTVSWYQQALGQGPQFIFQYYEEEERQRGNFPDRFSGHQFPNYSSELNVNALLLGDSALYLCASSSPGGSPLHFGNGTRLTVT.

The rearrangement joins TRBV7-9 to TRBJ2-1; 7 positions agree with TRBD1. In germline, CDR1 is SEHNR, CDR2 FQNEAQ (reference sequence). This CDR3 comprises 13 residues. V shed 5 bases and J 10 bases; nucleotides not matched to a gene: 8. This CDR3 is CASSPGQETEQFF. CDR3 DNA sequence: TGTGCCAGCAGCCCCGGACAGGAAACGGAGCAGTTCTTC.

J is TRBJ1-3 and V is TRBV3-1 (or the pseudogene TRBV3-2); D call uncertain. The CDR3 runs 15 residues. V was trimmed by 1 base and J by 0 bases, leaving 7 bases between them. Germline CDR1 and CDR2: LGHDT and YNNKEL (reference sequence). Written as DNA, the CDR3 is TGTGCCAGCAGCCAAGTAGAGGTCTCTGGAAACACCATATATTTT. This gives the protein CASSQVEVSGNTIYF.

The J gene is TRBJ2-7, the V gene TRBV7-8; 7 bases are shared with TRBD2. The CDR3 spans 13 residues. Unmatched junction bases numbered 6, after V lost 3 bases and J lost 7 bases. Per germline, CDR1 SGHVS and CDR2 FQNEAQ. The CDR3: CASSFGTTGEQYV. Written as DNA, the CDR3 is TGTGCCAGCAGCTTCGGGACTACGGGGGAGCAGTACGTC.

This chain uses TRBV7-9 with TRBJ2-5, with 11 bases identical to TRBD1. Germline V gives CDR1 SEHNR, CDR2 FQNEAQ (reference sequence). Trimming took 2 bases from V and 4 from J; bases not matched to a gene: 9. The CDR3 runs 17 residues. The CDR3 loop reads CASSLKGQGALGETQYF. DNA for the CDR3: TGTGCCAGCAGCTTAAAAGGACAGGGGGCGCTTGGAGAGACCCAGTACTTC.

The CDR3 region has the DNA TGCGCCAGCAGACAAACTATCACAGGGGGACTAGCGGGAGGTGCAGATACGCAGTATTTT. Translation gives CASRQTITGGLAGGADTQYF. The V gene is TRBV5-1, the J gene TRBJ2-3; 15 bases map to TRBD2. The CDR3 is made up of 20 amino acids. The germline V gene encodes CDR1 SGHRS and CDR2 YFSETQ. Trimming at V came to 5 bases and at J to 4 bases, leaving 17 bases not matched to a gene. Full variable domain (outside the CDR3, taken from reference TRBV5-1 and TRBJ2-3): KAGVTQTPRYLIKTRGQQVTLSCSPISGHRSVSWYQQTPGQGLQFLFEYFSETQRNKGNFPGRFSGRQFSNSRSEMNVSTLELGDSALYLCASRQTITGGLAGGADTQYFGPGTRLTVL.

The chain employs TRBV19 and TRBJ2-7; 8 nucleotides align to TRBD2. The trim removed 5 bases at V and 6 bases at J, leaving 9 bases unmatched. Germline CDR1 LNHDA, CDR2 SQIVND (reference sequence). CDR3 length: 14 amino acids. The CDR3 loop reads CASSAGLAVGEQYV. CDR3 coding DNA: TGTGCCAGTAGTGCCGGACTAGCAGTCGGCGAGCAGTACGTC.

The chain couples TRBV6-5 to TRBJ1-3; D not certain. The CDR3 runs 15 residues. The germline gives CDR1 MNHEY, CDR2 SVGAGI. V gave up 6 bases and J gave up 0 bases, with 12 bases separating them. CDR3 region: CASSPIVRSGNTIYF. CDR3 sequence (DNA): TGTGCCAGCAGCCCCATAGTCCGCTCTGGAAACACCATATATTTT.

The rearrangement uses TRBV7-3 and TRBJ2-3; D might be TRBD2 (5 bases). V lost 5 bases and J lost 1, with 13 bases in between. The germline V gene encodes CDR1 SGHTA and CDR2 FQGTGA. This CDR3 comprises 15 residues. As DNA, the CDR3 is TGTGCCAGCAGCCGTACGAGGGCCGGCACAGATACGCAGTATTTT. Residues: CASSRTRAGTDTQYF.